This T cell receptor beta chain appears in the sequencing data of a study of blood T cell repertoires in COVID-19. Study-wide context: T cells, B-cell-depleted T cells, or PBMCs supplied cDNA or gDNA.

V gave up 3 bases and J gave up 0 bases, with 22 bases separating them. The CDR3 is 19 amino acids. In germline, CDR1 is LNHDA, CDR2 SQIVND (reference sequence). Clones were read by immunoSEQ multiplex PCR, and TCRdb kept only the in-frame ones, dropping some. Of approximately 470,000 clones in the sample, about nine tenths were seen once. This receptor was taken from a woman in her late teens or twenties who had recovered from COVID-19. Sequenced input: PBMCs or T cells enriched from blood (not recorded which). The chain carries TRBV19 and TRBJ2-3, with a weak D call TRBD1 (5 bases). The CDR3 is CASSIAWSTGTPSTDTQYF. The CDR3 DNA follows: TGTGCCAGTAGTATTGCCTGGAGCACAGGAACCCCTAGCACAGATACGCAGTATTTT. Variable domain in full (rest from reference TRBV19 and TRBJ2-3): DGGITQSPKYLFRKEGQNVTLSCEQNLNHDAMYWYRQDPGQGLRLIYYSQIVNDFQKGDIAEGYSVSREKKESFPLTVTSAQKNPTAFYLCASSIAWSTGTPSTDTQYFGPGTRLTVL.